The 3 T cell receptor beta chains reported below all come from one sample, sequenced in a study of blood T cell repertoires in COVID-19. The assay was immunoSEQ multiplex PCR, and TCRdb's table has in-frame clones only and misses some. The data contain approximately 170,000 clones, around 83% of them singletons. The sequenced sample consisted of peripheral blood. The receptors were gathered from a man aged 70 or older who had recovered from COVID-19.

J is TRBJ1-5 and V is TRBV28, with a tentative D call TRBD1 (6 bases). This CDR3 spans 14 amino acids. Germline V gene data show CDR1 as MDHEN and CDR2 as SYDVKM. With 6 bases removed from V and 0 bases from J, the gap between germline ends came to 9 bases. CDR3 sequence: CASRTGGSNQPQHF. The CDR3 bases are TGTGCCAGCAGGACAGGTGGTAGCAATCAGCCCCAGCATTTT.

The chain carries TRBV14 and TRBJ2-7; TRBD1 might be the D (5 bases). Germline V gene data show CDR1 as SGHDN and CDR2 as FVKESK. This CDR3 is 13 amino acids long. V was shortened by 6 bases and J by 5 bases, with 14 bases between the two germline ends. The CDR3 nucleotides read TGTGCCAGCAGGGAAGGGCCAGGGCACGAGCAGTACTTC. This codes for CASREGPGHEQYF.

The chain links TRBV10-3 to TRBJ1-6; possible D gene TRBD1, 5 bases. The V gene lost 0 bases and the J gene lost 5 bases, with 17 bases spanning the gap. The germline CDR1 and CDR2 sequences are ENHRY and SYGVKD. The CDR3 extends over 18 amino acids. The CDR3 DNA reads as TGTGCCATCAGTGAGTCGGAAGGGTGGGCAGGGAATAATTCACCCCTCCACTTT. Translation: CAISESEGWAGNNSPLHF.